This is a list of T cell receptor beta chains from one sample in a study of T cell repertoires in cytomegalovirus infection. TCRdb re-derived calls from the reads in MiXCR, one entry per CDR3 protein. The sample lists some 300,000 distinct CDR3 sequences; around 10% were seen once. Specimen: PBMCs. These receptors were taken from a human donor in good health (CMV status not recorded). Some clones in this sample may be carry-over from other donors' samples. Each CDR3 is given with its conserved first and last residue. D genes are given only for firm matches. Part of the rows lack a size; the others show once, few, many or a class for expanded clones.

>TRBJ2-2|many|-|TRBV19
TGTGCCAGTAGGCCGGGGGGCGCGGACACCGGGGAGCTGTTTTTT
CASRPGGADTGELFF
>TRBJ1-3|-|-|TRBV6-6
TGTGCCAGCCGGGAGGCCTCTGGAAACACCATATATTTT
CASREASGNTIYF
>TRBJ2-1|-|-|TRBV7-9
TGTGCCAGCAGCTTCCCCGAGCAGTTCTTC
CASSFPEQFF
>TRBJ2-3|-|-|TRBV7-2
TGTGCCAGCAGCTGGGGGGGGGGGGGCCTCTCAGATACGCAGTATTTT
CASSWGGGGLSDTQYF
>TRBJ1-1|-|-|TRBV15
TGTGCCACCAGCGCACCCGGGACTAAGGGTTTCTTT
CATSAPGTKGFF
>TRBJ2-1|many|TRBD2|TRBV6-1
TGTGCCAGCAGCCAAAAGCGGGGGTTACCCGGTGGGTTCTTC
CASSQKRGLPGGFF
>TRBJ1-4|many|-|TRBV29-1
TGCAGCGTTTTGGACCCGCCGACGGGTGAAAAACTGTTTTTT
CSVLDPPTGEKLFF
>TRBJ2-2|many|TRBD1|TRBV7-6
TGTGCCAGCAGCTACAGGGGTGACACCGGGGAGCTGTTTTTT
CASSYRGDTGELFF
>TRBJ1-2|many|-|TRBV28
TGTGCCAGCAATCTCCCCGGACTTGGGGCAGGCTACACCTTC
CASNLPGLGAGYTF
>TRBJ1-2|few|-|TRBV9
TGTGCCAGCAGCCCCCCCCGAGGAGATCTTAACTATGGCTACACCTTC
CASSPPRGDLNYGYTF
>TRBJ2-2|few|TRBD1|TRBV5-1
TGCGCCAGCAGCTTTAGCCCGGTGGGACAGGGAGGAACCGGGGAGCTGTTTTTT
CASSFSPVGQGGTGELFF
>TRBJ2-1|many|TRBD2|TRBV12-3/TRBV12-4
TGTGCCAGCAGTTTAGCGTTAAACGGGAGGGAGCAGTTCTTC
CASSLALNGREQFF
>TRBJ1-1|few|-|TRBV7-9
TGTGCCAGCAGCCCAGGCGGGTGGACTGAAGCTTTCTTT
CASSPGGWTEAFF
>TRBJ1-5|-|-|TRBV20-1
TGCAGTGCGGGATTCGGGGGTGGGCAGCCCCAGCATTTT
CSAGFGGGQPQHF
>TRBJ1-1|few|-|TRBV19
TGTGCCAGTAGTATGGGCCCGAACACTGAAGCTTTCTTT
CASSMGPNTEAFF
>TRBJ1-2|many|TRBD1|TRBV7-2
TGTGCCAGCAGCTTAGACTCATCCGGGACAGGGGGTTTAGGCTACACCTTC
CASSLDSSGTGGLGYTF
>TRBJ1-2|-|TRBD1|TRBV2
TGTGCCAGCCCGATGGGGACAGTCTTC
CASPMGTVF
>TRBJ1-1|many|-|TRBV6-2/TRBV6-3
TGTGCCAGCAGTTTCGGACATGATATGAGCACTGAAGCTTTCTTT
CASSFGHDMSTEAFF
>TRBJ1-1|many|-|TRBV7-2
TGTGCCAGCAGTCCGCAGGGGCTGGAAGCTTTCTTT
CASSPQGLEAFF
>TRBJ2-2|many|TRBD1|TRBV7-2
TGTGCCAGCAGCTCCAGGGACAGGGCCCGCACCGGGGAGCTGTTTTTT
CASSSRDRARTGELFF
>TRBJ1-2|-|-|TRBV29-1
TGCAGCGTTGACGGGGGCGGGGCCCTTGATGGCTACACCTTC
CSVDGGGALDGYTF
>TRBJ1-3|many|-|TRBV4-1
TGCGCCAGCAGCCCGGCTGAGATTATTGGAAACACCATATATTTT
CASSPAEIIGNTIYF
>TRBJ1-5|many|-|TRBV28
TGTGCCAGCAGCTTTTCCGTGCGGGGGTCAAATCAGCCCCAGCATTTT
CASSFSVRGSNQPQHF
>TRBJ1-2|many|-|TRBV7-2
TGTGCCAGCAGCTCGCTTCTGGACGGGCGCAATGGCTACACCTTC
CASSSLLDGRNGYTF
>TRBJ1-2|many|-|TRBV29-1
TGCAGCCCCGAGGGTCAGGTCGCGGATGGCTACACCTTC
CSPEGQVADGYTF
>TRBJ2-7|many|-|TRBV7-2
TGTGCCAGCAGCCGCGTGCGCGGCGAGCAGTACTTC
CASSRVRGEQYF
>TRBJ1-2|many|TRBD1|TRBV29-1
TGCAGCGTCCAAACAGGGGGCGCGGGTGGCTACACCTTC
CSVQTGGAGGYTF
>TRBJ2-6|-|TRBD1|TRBV7-9
TGTGCCAGCAGCCCTCCGGGACAGGGTCCCTCTGGGGCCAACGTCCTGACTTTC
CASSPPGQGPSGANVLTF
>TRBJ1-5|few|-|TRBV28
TGTGCCAGCAGCTCAAAGTGGGGCAAATGCATTTTT
CASSSKWGKCIF
>TRBJ2-5|few|-|TRBV28
TGTGCCAGCAGTCTCCCTGCCTCTATTAGTCAAGAGACCCAGTACTTC
CASSLPASISQETQYF
>TRBJ2-2|many|-|TRBV7-3
TGTGCCAGCAGCTCCGCCGGGAGCAACACCGGGGAGCTGTTTTTT
CASSSAGSNTGELFF
>TRBJ1-2|many|TRBD1|TRBV7-2
TGTGCCAGCAGCTTGACAGGGCATGGCTACACCTTC
CASSLTGHGYTF
>TRBJ1-3|many|-|TRBV6-5
TGTGCCAGCAGTTACTCGCCGCCGGGCACCTCTGGAAACACCATATATTTT
CASSYSPPGTSGNTIYF
>TRBJ1-4|many|-|TRBV25-1
TGTGCCAGCAGTGAGTCCGAGGAATCTGGAGAAAAACTGTTTTTT
CASSESEESGEKLFF
>TRBJ2-5|few|TRBD1|TRBV5-6
TGTGCCAGCAGCTCCCGGCCGGGACAGGGGGCAGGGACCCAGTACTTC
CASSSRPGQGAGTQYF
>TRBJ2-1|many|TRBD2|TRBV14
TGTGCCAGCAGCCACCGGACTAGCGGGGGGGCCTATGAGCAGTTCTTC
CASSHRTSGGAYEQFF
>TRBJ2-1|many|TRBD1|TRBV20-1
TGCAGTGCCCCGGGACAGGGTCGAGGTAATGAGCAGTTCTTC
CSAPGQGRGNEQFF
>TRBJ1-2|few|TRBD1|TRBV18
TGTGCCAGCTCACCAAATACAGGGGGCGACGACTATGGCTACACCTTC
CASSPNTGGDDYGYTF
>TRBJ1-5|many|-|TRBV19
TGTGCCAGTACCCCAGACAGGAACAATCAGCCCCAGCATTTT
CASTPDRNNQPQHF
>TRBJ2-4|-|-|TRBV14
TGTGCCAGCAGCCAAGATACAGGGAGGACGAACATTCAGTACTTC
CASSQDTGRTNIQYF
>TRBJ1-5|many|-|TRBV7-8
TGTGCCAGCGAAGATAGCAATCAGCCCCAGCATTTT
CASEDSNQPQHF